These 4 T cell receptor beta chains were all obtained from the same sample, sequenced in a study of monozygotic twins with inflammatory bowel disease. TCRdb reprocessed the 5' RACE reads and keeps a single row for each CDR3 protein, giving no DNA. The sample has 300,000 to 450,000 distinct CDR3 sequences; the top ten hold approximately 2.4%. The specimen was blood. The origin of the receptors is a human donor with ulcerative colitis or Crohn's disease, or a healthy co-twin of an affected twin (not recorded which).

The chain combines TRBV9 with TRBJ1-2. The CDR3 runs to 13 residues. Germline-derived CDR1 and CDR2 are SGDLS and YYNGEE. This CDR3 is CASSVGPNYGYTF.

The V and J genes are TRBV20-1 and TRBJ2-7; as DNA is missing, the TRBD2 call by TCRdb cannot be tested. CDR1 is DFQATT, CDR2 SNEGSKA, per germline (reference sequence). The CDR3 is 15 amino acids. The CDR3 sequence is CSASLLARGDYEQYF.

V and J are TRBV4-1 and TRBJ2-5; lacking DNA, the TRBD2 call made by TCRdb goes unchecked. The CDR3 contains 16 residues. Germline-derived CDR1 and CDR2 are MGHRA and YSYEKL. The CDR3 is CASSQGGLADRGAQYF.

This chain joins TRBV30 and TRBJ2-7. The CDR3 loop spans 13 amino acids. Germline CDR1 reads GTSNPN; CDR2 reads SVGIG (reference sequence). The CDR3 protein is CAWSVWSSYEQYF.